The 20 T cell receptor beta chains below come from one sample, sequenced in a study of T cells in Graves' hyperthyroidism and ophthalmopathy. Amplification of TCR beta CDR3 regions used RNA as the template. The HTBI primer set was used in a first-round RT-PCR of the TCR CDR3. TCRdb ran MiXCR on the multiplex PCR reads and lists one entry per CDR3 protein. The sample has some 550,000 distinct CDR3 sequences, less than 25% seen once. The sequenced sample was blood. The receptor set was obtained from a man aged 18 to 29 with Graves' hyperthyroidism.

In this sample, this clonotype turned up many times. The genes are TRBV11-2 and TRBJ1-1; D perhaps matches TRBD1 (5 bases). V lost 1 base and J lost 8, with 14 bases in between. The CDR3 runs to 14 residues. Germline V gene lookup returns CDR1 SGHAT and CDR2 FQNNGV. CDR3: CASSLVAGRWEAFF. CDR3 in DNA: TGTGCCAGCAGCTTAGTTGCAGGGCGTTGGGAAGCTTTCTTT.

This clonotype was counted many times. V and J are TRBV28 and TRBJ1-2, with D possibly TRBD1 on 6 matching bases. CDR1 and CDR2 (germline): MDHEN, SYDVKM. The CDR3 has 18 amino acids. V was trimmed by 3 bases and J by 4 bases, leaving 24 bases between them. The CDR3 DNA sequence: TGTGCCAGCAGTTTCCTTTCAGGGGCCGGACATAGTAGCTATGGCTACACCTTC. It yields the protein CASSFLSGAGHSSYGYTF.

This clonotype was counted ten times or more. The V call is TRBV6-1, the J call TRBJ2-5, with 7 bases lining up with TRBD1. V trimming: 4 bases; J trimming: 4 bases; junction bases outside the gene matches: 9. The length of the CDR3 is 15 residues. CDR1 is MNHNS and CDR2 is SASEGT in the germline V gene. For the CDR3, the DNA is TGTGCCAGCAGTGGTGGTGACAGGGTGAGAGAGACCCAGTACTTC. Its protein is CASSGGDRVRETQYF.

In its sample, this clonotype was seen many times. V and J are TRBV2 and TRBJ2-4; 10 bases agree with TRBD2. The CDR3 totals 14 residues. J was trimmed by 9 bases and V by 7 bases; bases with no gene match: 9. Germline values: CDR1 SNHLY, CDR2 FYNNEI. DNA of the CDR3: TGTGCCAGCACCCCGGGACTAGCGATAGGCATTCAGTACTTC. It is translated as CASTPGLAIGIQYF.

There are a few counts of this clonotype. The chain has TRBV25-1 and TRBJ2-7; D remains ambiguous. The V gene lost 5 bases and the J gene lost 3 bases, with 11 bases spanning the gap. The CDR3 is made up of 13 amino acids. The germline gives CDR1 MGHDK, CDR2 SYGVNS. CDR3 loop: CASSQTGYYEQYF. The DNA of the CDR3 is TGTGCCAGCAGTCAAACTGGGTACTACGAGCAGTACTTC.

This clonotype has at least ten counts. The V and J genes are TRBV12-3 or TRBV12-4 and TRBJ1-1; no clear D. The CDR3 has 13 amino acids. The V end was cut by 5 bases, the J end by 3 bases, with 10 bases between. The CDR3 region has the DNA TGTGCCAGCAGTCCCGGGCCCTACACTGAAGCTTTCTTT. Translating gives CASSPGPYTEAFF.

In this sample, this clonotype turned up a few times. Being one base from a much bigger clone, this may be a read error. V gene TRBV5-1 combines with J gene TRBJ1-1; tentative D call: TRBD1 (6 bases). Germline V CDR1 and CDR2: SGHRS, YFSETQ. This CDR3 comprises 13 residues. The DNA for the CDR3 is TGCGCCAGCAGCTTGGAGGGGGGGAACGAAGCTCTCTTT. Protein product: CASSLEGGNEALF.

The rearrangement uses TRBV19 and TRBJ1-5; D unclear. The germline V gene encodes CDR1 LNHDA and CDR2 SQIVND (reference sequence). The CDR3 length is 17 residues. The V end lost 1 base, the J end lost 0 bases, and 13 bases lay between the germline ends. The CDR3, as DNA: TGTGCCAGTAGTATAGCCCGACTGGGTTTTAGCAATCAGCCCCAGCATTTT. Encoded protein: CASSIARLGFSNQPQHF.

The chain carries TRBV6-1 and TRBJ1-5; 7 bases fit TRBD1. CDR3 length equals 16 residues. CDR1 and CDR2 (germline): MNHNS, SASEGT. Trimming took 0 bases from V and 7 from J; bases not matched to a gene: 9. The CDR3 spells CASSEALQGGRQPQHF. Written as DNA, the CDR3 is TGTGCCAGCAGTGAAGCGCTTCAAGGGGGCAGGCAGCCCCAGCATTTT.

V usage is TRBV27 and J usage is TRBJ2-7; TRBD2 agrees at 8 bases. The germline CDR1 and CDR2 sequences are MNHEY and SMNVEV (reference sequence). The CDR3 is made up of 15 amino acids. With V trimmed by 3 bases and J by 7 bases, 11 bases remained unmatched. CDR3 nucleotide sequence: TGTGCCAGCAGTTTGACCGGGGGGGCCGGAGGGGAGCAGTACTTC. It encodes CASSLTGGAGGEQYF.

A note on this clonotype: A much larger clone differs from this one at a single base, so this may be a read error. This rearrangement joins TRBV5-1 to TRBJ2-7; either TRBD1 or TRBD2 may supply D (5 bases each). Trimming removed 4 bases at V and 0 bases at J, with 11 bases between. Germline values: CDR1 SGHRS, CDR2 YFSETQ. The CDR3 runs 14 residues. CDR3 in amino acids: CASSRDGTSYEQYF. The CDR3 coding sequence is TGCGCCAGCAGCCGGGACGGGACCTCCTACGAGCAGTACTTC.

This clonotype appeared many times. V gene TRBV12-3 or TRBV12-4 combines with J gene TRBJ1-2; 7 nucleotides agree with TRBD1. V trimming: 2 bases; J trimming: 13 bases; junction bases outside the gene matches: 7. The CDR3 spans 12 residues. The CDR3 reads CASSLMQGGGTF. The CDR3 nucleotides read TGTGCCAGCAGTTTAATGCAGGGGGGTGGCACCTTC.

Many counts were recorded for this clonotype. The chain uses TRBV12-3 or TRBV12-4 and TRBJ1-2; 7 bases are shared with TRBD1. The length of the CDR3 is 12 residues. The trim removed 2 bases at V and 8 bases at J, leaving 2 bases unmatched. The CDR3 DNA sequence: TGTGCCAGCAGTTTACACAGGGGCGGCTACACCTTC. As protein: CASSLHRGGYTF.

This clonotype has just a few counts. The chain uses TRBV20-1 and TRBJ2-2; TRBD2 matches at 7 bases. V shed 6 bases and J 3 bases; nucleotides not matched to a gene: 7. The CDR3 has 14 amino acids. Germline-derived CDR1 and CDR2 are DFQATT and SNEGSKA (reference sequence). The CDR3 here is CSASHRGDTGELFF. CDR3 coding DNA: TGCAGTGCATCCCATCGGGGGGACACCGGGGAGCTGTTTTTT.

At least ten counts were recorded for this clonotype. The chain is built from TRBV6-2 or TRBV6-3 and TRBJ2-2, with TRBD1 matching over 7 bases. The CDR3 sequence is 15 residues long. The V segment lost 6 bases and the J segment 6 bases; nucleotides outside the gene matches: 10. Germline V gives CDR1 MNHEY, CDR2 SVGEGT. CDR3 residues: CASRKTGKLAGELFF. For the CDR3, the DNA is TGTGCCAGCAGAAAGACAGGGAAATTGGCCGGGGAGCTGTTTTTT.

Only a few counts were recorded for this clonotype. The chain employs TRBV12-3 or TRBV12-4 and TRBJ2-3, with D perhaps matching TRBD2 (6 bases). The CDR3 totals 15 residues. V gave up 3 bases and J gave up 10 bases, with 20 bases separating them. The CDR3 DNA reads TGTGCCAGCAGTTTTCGGCACAGGAGGGGAAGGCCGCAGTATTTT. Amino acids: CASSFRHRRGRPQYF.

This clonotype has ten or more counts. The J gene is TRBJ2-4, the V gene TRBV7-3; D not certain. The length of the CDR3 is 15 residues. Looked up from germline, CDR1 is SGHTA and CDR2 is FQGTGA. V lost 1 base and J 0 bases, leaving 7 bases between the germline ends. The CDR3 sequence is CASSLRTLAKNIQYF. DNA for the CDR3: TGTGCCAGCAGCTTAAGAACATTAGCCAAAAACATTCAGTACTTC.

A few counts support this clonotype. The J gene is TRBJ1-1, the V gene TRBV11-1; no clear D. V was trimmed by 5 bases and J by 1 base, leaving 11 bases between them. This CDR3 is built from 14 residues. Germline-derived CDR1 and CDR2 are SGHAT and FQDESV (reference sequence). CDR3 DNA sequence: TGTGCCAGCAGCGTGAGTTTTGGGAACACTGAAGCTTTCTTT. Residues: CASSVSFGNTEAFF. The whole variable domain, remainder taken from reference TRBV11-1 and TRBJ1-1, is EAEVAQSPRYKITEKSQAVAFWCDPISGHATLYWYRQILGQGPELLVQFQDESVVDDSQLPKDRFSAERLKGVDSTLKIQPAELGDSAMYLCASSVSFGNTEAFFGQGTRLTVV.

This clonotype was detected ten times or more. The V and J genes are TRBV6-2 or TRBV6-3 and TRBJ2-2; D gene unclear. With 3 bases removed from V and 3 bases from J, the gap between germline ends came to 8 bases. The CDR3 has 14 residues. Germline V gives CDR1 MNHEY, CDR2 SVGEGT. CDR3 sequence: CASSYDVYTGELFF. CDR3 nucleotide sequence: TGTGCCAGCAGTTATGATGTCTACACCGGGGAGCTGTTTTTT.

For this clonotype: Given a much more abundant clone one base away, this may be a read error. The J gene is TRBJ1-5, the V gene TRBV28; TRBD1 might be the D (6 bases). Between the trimmed V and J ends, which lost 2 bases and 7 bases, there was a span of 12 bases. The CDR3 is 14 residues long. Germline lookup yields CDR1 MDHEN and CDR2 SYDVKM. The CDR3 coding sequence is TGTGCCAGCAGTTTAAGGGCAGGGGTCCAGCCCCAGCATTTT. Amino acids: CASSLRAGVQPQHF.